These T cell receptor beta chains were read from a single sample in a study of blood T cell repertoires in COVID-19. Using immunoSEQ multiplex PCR, the repertoire was profiled, and TCRdb retains in-frame clones only, with some absent. The repertoire holds about 240,000 clones, over 75% seen once, with about 1.9% in the top ten. Sequencing was done on a sample of peripheral blood. The receptors derive from a man younger than 40 who had recovered from COVID-19. CDR3s include the opening cysteine and the closing phenylalanine or tryptophan. D genes are given only for firm matches. For some rows the clone size is stated as once, few or many, or as a class when expanded; others skip it.

V gene	D gene	clone size	J gene	CDR3 DNA	CDR3 protein
TRBV7-9	-	-	TRBJ2-5	TGTGCCAGCAGCTGGCGGGACAGTGCTGGAGAGACCCAGTACTTC	CASSWRDSAGETQYF
TRBV28	-	-	TRBJ1-2	TGTGCCAGCAGTTCTTCTTATGGCTACACCTTC	CASSSSYGYTF
TRBV9	-	-	TRBJ2-5	TGTGCCAGCAGCGTAGGGGCTGCCCAAGAGACCCAGTACTTC	CASSVGAAQETQYF
TRBV6-1	TRBD2	-	TRBJ2-3	TGTGCCAGCAGTGAGGAAGCGGGGGGCTTCACAGATACGCAGTATTTT	CASSEEAGGFTDTQYF
TRBV5-6	TRBD2	once	TRBJ2-5	TGTGCCAGCAGCTACCCAGCGGGGGAACCTCAAGAGACCCAGTACTTC	CASSYPAGEPQETQYF
TRBV18	-	-	TRBJ1-1	TGTGCCAGCTCACAAGGCATTGCCGGGACTGAAGCTTTCTTT	CASSQGIAGTEAFF
TRBV9	-	-	TRBJ2-1	TGTGCCAGCAGCGTCGGTAGTGGCTACAATGAGCAGTTCTTC	CASSVGSGYNEQFF
TRBV6-5	-	-	TRBJ2-7	TGTGCCAGCACCTCATCGGTCTACGAGCAGTACTTC	CASTSSVYEQYF
TRBV6-1	TRBD1	once	TRBJ2-5	TGTGCCAGCAGTCCTTTCCCGACAGGGTCATTTTACTTC	CASSPFPTGSFYF
TRBV2	-	-	TRBJ2-5	TGTGCCAGCAGTGTTGAGTGGACCCAGTACTTC	CASSVEWTQYF
TRBV9	TRBD1	-	TRBJ1-2	TGTGCCAGCAGTTTTCTACAGGGGGCCGACTACACCTTC	CASSFLQGADYTF
TRBV5-1	-	-	TRBJ2-7	TGCGCCAGCAGCTTGGGACAGACGAGTTACGAGCAGTACTTC	CASSLGQTSYEQYF
TRBV6-2/TRBV6-3	TRBD1	once	TRBJ1-1	TGTGCCAGCAGTCCAGGGACAGGTCTCATGAACACTGAAGCTTTCTTT	CASSPGTGLMNTEAFF
TRBV9	-	-	TRBJ2-5	TGTGCCAGCAGCGTCGGATGGGGGGTAGAAGAGACCCAGTACTTC	CASSVGWGVEETQYF
TRBV5-1	TRBD1	-	TRBJ1-1	TGCGCCAGCAGCTTGGCCGGTCGGGACAGAACTGAAGCTTTCTTT	CASSLAGRDRTEAFF
TRBV7-9	-	once	TRBJ2-3	TGTGCCAGCAGCTTAAACATGGTTCGGGCAGATACGCAGTATTTT	CASSLNMVRADTQYF
TRBV21-1	-	-	TRBJ2-5	TGTGCCAGCAGTTTTTTGGAGGGGGCGAGCCAAGAGACCCAGTACTTC	CASSFLEGASQETQYF
TRBV5-4	TRBD1	-	TRBJ2-7	TGTGCCAGCAGCCTCGACAGGGTATACGAGCAGTACTTC	CASSLDRVYEQYF
TRBV3-1/TRBV3-2	-	-	TRBJ1-1	TGTGCCAGCAGCCCTTATACGGGACAAAGGGGCGAAGCTTTCTTT	CASSPYTGQRGEAFF
TRBV7-2	TRBD1	-	TRBJ1-3	TGTGCCAGCAGCCAACAGGGGATTGGAAACACCATATATTTT	CASSQQGIGNTIYF
TRBV28	-	-	TRBJ1-5	TGTGCCAGCAGAACAGGCTATAGCAATCAGCCCCAGCATTTT	CASRTGYSNQPQHF
TRBV18	-	-	TRBJ2-3	TGTGCCAGCTCACCGGCAACAGGGTCTGCAGATACGCAGTATTTT	CASSPATGSADTQYF
TRBV19	-	-	TRBJ1-2	TGTGCCAGTAGTTCTGGCTTTCTTGGCTACACCTTC	CASSSGFLGYTF
TRBV19	-	-	TRBJ2-1	TGTGCCAGTAGTATCACAGGGTTCAATGAGCAGTTCTTC	CASSITGFNEQFF
TRBV2	-	-	TRBJ2-3	TGTGCCAGCAGCCAGGATCTGGCCGCCGGTACAGATACGCAGTATTTT	CASSQDLAAGTDTQYF
TRBV6-5	-	-	TRBJ1-3	TGTGCCAGCAGAAAAGACGGACTCTCTGGAAACACCATATATTTT	CASRKDGLSGNTIYF
TRBV25-1	TRBD1	-	TRBJ1-4	TGTGCCAGCAGTGAATTGGGAAAGGGACAGGGTCCAGAAAAACTGTTTTTT	CASSELGKGQGPEKLFF
TRBV19	-	-	TRBJ1-4	TGTGCCAGTAGTATGGACAGACTAAATGAAAAACTGTTTTTT	CASSMDRLNEKLFF
TRBV27	-	-	TRBJ1-2	TGTGCCAGCAGTTCCCCCGGGGATGGCTACACCTTC	CASSSPGDGYTF
TRBV6-5	TRBD1	-	TRBJ1-6	TGTGCCAGCAGCCGGGACAGAGGGTGGTCCTCACCCCTCCACTTT	CASSRDRGWSSPLHF
TRBV5-1	TRBD1	-	TRBJ1-4	TGCGCCAGCAGCTTAAATCAGGGGACAGGCGAAAAACTGTTTTTT	CASSLNQGTGEKLFF
TRBV6-5	-	-	TRBJ2-5	TGTGCCAGCGGCGATCCCGAGAGGGGGGAGACCCAGTACTTC	CASGDPERGETQYF
TRBV10-3	-	-	TRBJ1-1	TGTGCCATCAGTGGGAAAGGGGACACTGAAGCTTTCTTT	CAISGKGDTEAFF
TRBV27	TRBD1	-	TRBJ2-2	TGTGCCAGCAACCCCGGGACAGGGGTTTACGGGGAGCTGTTTTTT	CASNPGTGVYGELFF
TRBV7-9	-	-	TRBJ2-3	TGTGCCAGCAGCTTAGCGGGGCAGACAGGAGATACGCAGTATTTT	CASSLAGQTGDTQYF
TRBV11-2	-	-	TRBJ2-2	TGTGCCAGCAGCTTAGACGCAGGGTTCCGGGAGCTGTTTTTT	CASSLDAGFRELFF
TRBV13	-	-	TRBJ1-1	TGTGCCAGCAGCCTCCCTCGTGCCAGGAGGGCGACTGAAGCTTTCTTT	CASSLPRARRATEAFF
TRBV6-5	TRBD1	few	TRBJ2-7	TGTGCCACCCGACAGGGGGTAGAGAGCTACGAGCAGTACTTC	CATRQGVESYEQYF
TRBV19	TRBD2	-	TRBJ2-3	TGTGCCAGTAGTCTGATAGCGGGGGGGACAGATACGCAGTATTTT	CASSLIAGGTDTQYF
TRBV25-1	TRBD1	-	TRBJ1-5	TGTGCCAGCAGTGCAGGGGGTTGGGAGCCCCAGCATTTT	CASSAGGWEPQHF
TRBV7-3	-	-	TRBJ2-1	TGTGCCAGCAGCTTAACAGCAGGGTACTACAATGAGCAGTTCTTC	CASSLTAGYYNEQFF
TRBV18	TRBD1	-	TRBJ1-3	TGTGCCAGCTCACCACCGAACAGGGGCACAGGAAACACCATATATTTT	CASSPPNRGTGNTIYF
TRBV28	-	-	TRBJ2-2	TGTTGTGCAGGGAACACCGGGGAGCTGTTTTTT	CCAGNTGELFF
TRBV18	-	-	TRBJ1-1	TGTGCCAGCTCACCAGCGCTTAGTAGCGAAGCTTTCTTT	CASSPALSSEAFF
TRBV11-3	TRBD1	-	TRBJ2-2	TGTGCCAGCAGCGGTGGACAGGGTTGGACCGGGGAGCTGTTTTTT	CASSGGQGWTGELFF
TRBV6-5	TRBD1	-	TRBJ1-5	TGTGCCAGCAGTTCACAGGGGGCGAGGCAGCCCCAGCATTTT	CASSSQGARQPQHF
TRBV27	-	once	TRBJ2-2	TGTGCCAGCAGTTTCTATGGTCTAGCCGACAACACCGGGGAGCTGTTTTTT	CASSFYGLADNTGELFF
TRBV23-1	TRBD1	-	TRBJ2-4	TGCGCCAGCAGTCAATGGCCTCGACAGGGGAACATTCAGTACTTC	CASSQWPRQGNIQYF
TRBV2	-	-	TRBJ1-1	TGTGCCAGCAAATCGGAAGGGGGCACTGAAGCTTTCTTT	CASKSEGGTEAFF